Given below is one T cell receptor (beta chain) in context. The antigen is unknown. The sample comes from a study of cytomegalovirus exposure and HLA in healthy donors. Notes on the study in general: Most TCR sequences were uncommon, yet certain public TCRs appeared in many donors. V- and J-gene trimming in TCR beta was tied to a missense DCLRE1C variant by an analysis performed later.

PCR was performed using 60 Vbeta and 13 Jbeta primers. In the authors' workflow: Later, an analysis found around 80 million unique TCR beta chains, and approximately 10 million of these were shared. TCRdb keeps only in-frame clones here, not all; method: immunoSEQ multiplex PCR. Clone size and the V and J calls come from that table; the DNA yielded D and trimming. The top ten clones hold 3.5% to 5.5% of a sample with 110,000 to 150,000 clones, more than 80% of them seen once. The germline V gene has CDR1 SGDLS and CDR2 YYNGEE. The CDR3 is 16 residues long. V lost 2 bases, J lost 0 bases, and 13 bases lay in between.

The chain employs TRBV9 and TRBJ2-3; a possible D gene is TRBD2 (5 bases). Sequenced sample: PBMCs. The TCR comes from a woman between 40 and 50 years old in good health and CMV-seropositive. The CDR3 is CASSVGGRASTDTQYF. The CDR3 DNA sequence: TGTGCCAGCAGCGTGGGTGGGAGAGCAAGCACAGATACGCAGTATTTT. Full variable domain (missing parts from reference TRBV9 and TRBJ2-3): DSGVTQTPKHLITATGQRVTLRCSPRSGDLSVYWYQQSLDQGLQFLIQYYNGEERAKGNILERFSAQQFPDLHSELNLSSLELGDSALYFCASSVGGRASTDTQYFGPGTRLTVL.